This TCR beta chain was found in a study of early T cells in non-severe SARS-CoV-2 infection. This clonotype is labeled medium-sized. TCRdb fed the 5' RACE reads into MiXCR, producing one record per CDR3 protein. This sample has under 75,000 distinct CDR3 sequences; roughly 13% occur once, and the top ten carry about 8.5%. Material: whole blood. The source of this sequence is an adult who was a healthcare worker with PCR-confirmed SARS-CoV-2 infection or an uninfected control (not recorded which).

This CDR3 is CASSYLQETGEQYF. The CDR3 DNA reads as TGTGCCAGCAGTTATCTCCAAGAAACCGGCGAGCAGTACTTC. The chain links TRBV6-6 to TRBJ2-7; the D is unclear. The germline CDR1 and CDR2 sequences are MNHNY and SVGAGI (reference sequence). V was clipped by 3 bases and J by 6 bases, with 15 bases between them. The CDR3 has 14 amino acids.